The 23 T cell receptor beta chains given below trace back to one sample, sequenced in a study of Graves' ophthalmopathy and Graves' hyperthyroidism. RNA transcripts served as template for amplifying TCR beta CDR3 sequences. First-round RT-PCR relied on HTBI primers, and a second-round multiplex PCR came next. TCRdb fed the multiplex PCR reads into MiXCR, producing one record per CDR3 protein. The sample has about 220,000 distinct CDR3 sequences, 20% to 25% seen once. The sequencing input was peripheral blood. These receptor sequences come from a woman aged 45-60 years with Graves' ophthalmopathy.

This clonotype has just a few counts. The chain links TRBV2 to TRBJ2-3; 7 bases are a match to TRBD2. With V trimmed by 6 bases and J by 0 bases, 12 bases remained unmatched. The CDR3 runs to 17 residues. Germline assignment: CDR1 SNHLY and CDR2 FYNNEI. The CDR3 DNA follows: TGTGCCAGCAGGGCGCTATCGAGCGGGATTAGCACAGATACGCAGTATTTT. Translated: CASRALSSGISTDTQYF.

In this sample, this clonotype turned up a few times. The DNA of the CDR3 is TGCGCCAGCAGCTTGAATTCCAGGGGACCCTACGAGCAGTACTTC. Encoded protein: CASSLNSRGPYEQYF. The V and J genes are TRBV5-1 and TRBJ2-7; D is possibly TRBD1 (6 bases). V was pared by 1 base and J by 2 bases, with 13 bases between. Germline CDR1 reads SGHRS; CDR2 reads YFSETQ. CDR3 length equals 15 residues.

This clonotype was counted at least ten times. The rearrangement uses TRBV28 and TRBJ1-3, with a tentative D call TRBD1 (5 bases). Germline lookup yields CDR1 MDHEN and CDR2 SYDVKM. V was cut by 7 bases and J by 0 bases, with 10 bases left in between. The CDR3 sequence is 14 residues long. CDR3 DNA sequence: TGTGCCAGCACCGGTGGGGGCTCTGGAAACACCATATATTTT. It translates to CASTGGGSGNTIYF.

The chain combines TRBV12-3 or TRBV12-4 with TRBJ1-2, with D unclear. The V gene lost 3 bases and the J gene lost 5 bases, with 7 bases spanning the gap. The CDR3 runs to 12 residues. The CDR3 loop is CASSFDRYGYTF. CDR3 in DNA: TGTGCCAGCAGTTTTGACCGATATGGCTACACCTTC.

The table lists this clonotype with many counts. The chain combines TRBV25-1 with TRBJ2-5; TRBD2 agrees at 12 bases. This CDR3 has 17 residues. The germline V gene has CDR1 MGHDK and CDR2 SYGVNS. The J segment lost 2 bases and the V segment lost 6 bases, leaving 10 bases of the junction unmatched. CDR3 coding DNA: TGTGCCAGCAGCCAAGGCGGACTAGCGGGACCACAAGAGACCCAGTACTTC. Translated, it gives CASSQGGLAGPQETQYF.

Many counts were recorded for this clonotype. The V gene is TRBV6-1, the J gene TRBJ2-7; TRBD2 agrees at 11 bases. CDR1 and CDR2 from the germline V gene are MNHNS and SASEGT. V lost 6 bases and J lost 5; bases outside the gene matches: 12. The CDR3 is made up of 16 amino acids. The CDR3: CASRSSSGRAGDEQYF. The CDR3, as DNA: TGTGCCAGCAGATCCAGTAGCGGGAGGGCCGGTGACGAGCAGTACTTC.

The sample holds many counts of this clonotype. V and J are TRBV12-3 or TRBV12-4 and TRBJ1-2; D remains ambiguous. The CDR3 consists of 11 residues. Trimming left V 3 bases short and J 9 bases short, with 8 bases between. CDR3: CASSFDQSYTF. The CDR3 nucleotides read TGTGCCAGCAGTTTCGACCAGAGCTACACCTTC.

This clonotype was observed at least ten times. The chain couples TRBV5-1 to TRBJ2-5; the match to TRBD1 covers 7 bases. Germline assignment: CDR1 SGHRS and CDR2 YFSETQ. The CDR3 loop spans 15 amino acids. The V and J ends lost 0 bases and 3 bases, in that order; junction bases with no gene match: 5. As DNA, the CDR3 is TGCGCCAGCAGCTTGGGAGGGACAGCTAAAGAGACCCAGTACTTC. This encodes CASSLGGTAKETQYF.

At least ten counts were recorded for this clonotype. This rearrangement joins TRBV24-1 to TRBJ2-7; 8 bases agree with TRBD1. The CDR3 extends over 15 amino acids. The germline CDR1 and CDR2 sequences are KGHDR and SFDVKD. V shed 4 bases, J shed 4 bases, and the junction held 8 bases outside the gene matches. The CDR3 loop is CATSESGQGRYEQYF. The CDR3 DNA is TGTGCCACCAGTGAATCCGGACAGGGAAGGTACGAGCAGTACTTC.

This clonotype was counted ten times or more. The gene calls are TRBV6-1 and TRBJ2-7; 8 bases line up with TRBD2. J lost 2 bases, V lost 8 bases, and 5 bases had no gene match. The germline gives CDR1 MNHNS, CDR2 SASEGT. The CDR3 is 13 amino acids. The CDR3 loop reads CASGSGGAYEQYF. The CDR3 DNA sequence: TGTGCCAGCGGGAGCGGGGGCGCCTACGAGCAGTACTTC.

This clonotype was picked up many times. The gene calls are TRBV29-1 and TRBJ1-2, with TRBD1 matching 9 bases. CDR1 is SQVTM, CDR2 ANQGSEA, per germline. Trimming removed 3 bases from V and 5 bases from J; junction bases left unmatched: 7. This CDR3 has 14 residues. The CDR3 DNA follows: TGCAGCGTTGAGACCACAGGGGGCTCTTATGGCTACACCTTC. Its protein is CSVETTGGSYGYTF.

This clonotype was picked up many times. Here the CDR3 DNA reads TGTGCCAGTAGTACCTCCGGGACAGGAGGTGGTAATTCACCCCTCCACTTT. Amino acids: CASSTSGTGGGNSPLHF. The chain combines TRBV19 with TRBJ1-6; TRBD1 aligns across 8 bases. The trim removed 4 bases at V and 6 bases at J, leaving 11 bases unmatched. The CDR3 spans 17 residues. Germline V lookup: CDR1 LNHDA, CDR2 SQIVND (reference sequence).

The table lists this clonotype with many counts. This sequence may be a read error, since a much larger clone differs from it by one base. The chain couples TRBV6-5 to TRBJ2-5, with a weak D call TRBD2 (6 bases). The length of the CDR3 is 16 residues. Trimming pared 0 bases from V and 2 bases from J, leaving 13 bases between. Germline V gene data show CDR1 as MNHEY and CDR2 as SVGAGI. CDR3: CASSYSASAPQETQYF. CDR3 in DNA: TGTGCCAGCAGTTACTCAGCTAGCGCGCCGCAAGAGACCCAGTACTTC.

In its sample, this clonotype was seen many times. V gene TRBV9 combines with J gene TRBJ2-5; 13 bases line up with TRBD2. The CDR3 extends over 15 amino acids. V lost 3 bases, J lost 3 bases, and 2 bases stayed unmatched. CDR1 is SGDLS and CDR2 is YYNGEE in the germline V gene. The CDR3 DNA sequence: TGTGCCAGCAGCGCAGGACTAGCGGGAGAAGAGACCCAGTACTTC. Its translation: CASSAGLAGEETQYF.

The J gene is TRBJ2-5, the V gene TRBV6-5, with D unclear. Trimming left V 8 bases short and J 5 bases short, with 12 bases between. CDR1 is MNHEY, CDR2 SVGAGI, per germline. The CDR3 length is 12 residues. The CDR3 reads CASRSRTETQYF. The CDR3 DNA sequence: TGTGCCAGCCGGTCTCGAACGGAGACCCAGTACTTC.

This clonotype has at least ten counts. Here the CDR3 DNA reads TGCAGTGCTGGACAGGGTCGAGACACTGAAGCTTTCTTT. Translating it yields CSAGQGRDTEAFF. This chain uses TRBV20-1 with TRBJ1-1, with TRBD1 matching over 8 bases. The ends lost 5 bases at V and 3 bases at J; junction bases unmatched: 5. Germline loops: CDR1 DFQATT, CDR2 SNEGSKA (reference sequence). This CDR3 has 13 amino acids.

This clonotype was observed at least ten times. V usage is TRBV30 and J usage is TRBJ2-5, with D perhaps assigned TRBD1 or TRBD2 (6 bases each). V was clipped by 7 bases and J by 1 base, with 16 bases between them. The CDR3 sequence is 14 residues long. Germline V gene sequence: CDR1 GTSNPN, CDR2 SVGIG (reference sequence). In DNA, the CDR3 is TGTGCCTTACACCCGGGGGCATCCCAAGAGACCCAGTACTTC. Protein sequence: CALHPGASQETQYF.

The chain has TRBV6-2 or TRBV6-3 and TRBJ1-1; maybe TRBD1 (5 bases). Germline loops: CDR1 MNHEY, CDR2 SVGEGT. With 6 bases removed from V and 2 bases from J, the gap between germline ends came to 19 bases. This CDR3 has 16 amino acids. The DNA of the CDR3 is TGTGCCAGCAGCTCCTTCCCTGGGACGGTAAACACTGAAGCTTTCTTT. It translates to CASSSFPGTVNTEAFF.

This clonotype appeared many times. The chain is built from TRBV28 and TRBJ2-7, with D possibly matching TRBD2 (6 bases). The length of the CDR3 is 12 residues. CDR1 is MDHEN and CDR2 is SYDVKM in the germline V gene. V lost 8 bases to trimming and J lost 3 bases, with 11 bases between them. The DNA for the CDR3 is TGTGCCAGCGACTTGGGGGGCTACGAGCAGTACTTC. This encodes CASDLGGYEQYF. The whole variable domain, remainder taken from reference TRBV28 and TRBJ2-7, is DVKVTQSSRYLVKRTGEKVFLECVQDMDHENMFWYRQDPGLGLRLIYFSYDVKMKEKGDIPEGYSVSREKKERFSLILESASTNQTSMYLCASDLGGYEQYFGPGTRLTVT.

The chain couples TRBV10-1 to TRBJ2-7; no reliable D call. Trimming cost V 11 bases and J 2 bases, with 13 bases left between them. Germline CDR1 reads WNHNN; CDR2 reads SYGVQD (reference sequence). The CDR3 is 12 amino acids. CDR3 residues: CARSLGPYEQYF. CDR3 sequence (DNA): TGCGCCCGCTCCCTAGGCCCCTACGAGCAGTACTTC.

This clonotype came up many times. The gene calls are TRBV19 and TRBJ1-5; D is possibly TRBD1 (6 bases). This CDR3 comprises 16 residues. The germline gives CDR1 LNHDA, CDR2 SQIVND (reference sequence). The CDR3 DNA sequence: TGTGCTTCCTCCCCCCGGGGTCCCCAAGGGGGTCAGCCCCAGCATTTT. Translated: CASSPRGPQGGQPQHF.

Only a few counts were recorded for this clonotype. V usage is TRBV5-6 and J usage is TRBJ2-7; D possibly corresponds to TRBD2 (6 bases). The V gene lost 9 bases and the J gene lost 3 bases, with 16 bases spanning the gap. The CDR3 has 13 residues. CDR1 and CDR2 from the germline V gene are SGHDT and YYEEEE. The CDR3 loop is CATYLTGDYEQYF. The CDR3, as DNA: TGTGCCACCTATTTGACGGGGGACTACGAGCAGTACTTC.

For this clonotype: This may be a read error: a much more frequent sequence differs by one nucleotide. The gene calls are TRBV30 and TRBJ1-2, with no clear D. The CDR3 has 12 amino acids. The V end lost 4 bases, the J end lost 10 bases, and 16 bases lay between the germline ends. CDR1 is GTSNPN, CDR2 SVGIG, per germline (reference sequence). The CDR3 sequence: CAWNTAGDDYTF. CDR3 DNA: TGTGCCTGGAATACTGCAGGTGATGACTACACCTTC.